The 32 T cell receptor beta chains given below trace back to one sample, sequenced in a study of T cell changes during pregnancy in multiple sclerosis. Only in-frame clones appear in the TCRdb table, and some are missing; sequencing was by immunoSEQ multiplex PCR. Of over 45,000 clones in the sample, over 80% were seen once. This specimen was CD4+ T cells from peripheral blood mononuclear cells, taken in the second trimester of pregnancy. The receptors were sampled from a female donor in good health, enrolled as a control in a pregnancy study.

On this clone: Other nucleotide sequences in the sample specify the same CDR3. The chain couples TRBV28 to TRBJ1-5, with no clear D. There are 13 residues in the CDR3. Trimming removed 1 base from V and 1 base from J, with 2 bases in between. Germline CDR1 is MDHEN and CDR2 is SYDVKM. CDR3 DNA: TGTGCCAGCAGTTTATCGAGCAATCAGCCCCAGCATTTT. This codes for CASSLSSNQPQHF. Full variable domain (outside the CDR3, taken from reference TRBV28 and TRBJ1-5): DVKVTQSSRYLVKRTGEKVFLECVQDMDHENMFWYRQDPGLGLRLIYFSYDVKMKEKGDIPEGYSVSREKKERFSLILESASTNQTSMYLCASSLSSNQPQHFGDGTRLSIL.

The chain has TRBV30 and TRBJ2-3, with 8 bases identical to TRBD2. The CDR3 contains 18 residues. CDR1 and CDR2 from the germline V gene are GTSNPN and SVGIG (reference sequence). The ends lost 2 bases at V and 4 bases at J; junction bases unmatched: 17. CDR3 in amino acids: CAWSFGRSGTRIPDTQYF. DNA of the CDR3: TGTGCCTGGAGTTTTGGTCGTTCCGGGACTAGAATTCCAGATACGCAGTATTTT.

V and J are TRBV15 and TRBJ1-5; TRBD1 agrees at 10 bases. V dropped 1 base and J dropped 5; count of bases not matched to a gene: 2. The CDR3 extends over 15 amino acids. Germline-derived CDR1 and CDR2 are LNHNV and YYDKDF (reference sequence). The CDR3 is CATSRVGQGDQPQHF. The CDR3 nucleotides read TGTGCCACCAGCAGAGTTGGACAGGGGGATCAGCCCCAGCATTTT. Using reference TRBV15 and TRBJ1-5 for the parts outside the CDR3, the full variable domain is DAMVIQNPRYQVTQFGKPVTLSCSQTLNHNVMYWYQQKSSQAPKLLFHYYDKDFNNEADTPDNFQSRRPNTSFCFLDIRSPGLGDTAMYLCATSRVGQGDQPQHFGDGTRLSIL.

The chain employs TRBV27 and TRBJ2-7, with D perhaps TRBD2 (6 bases). V lost 5 bases, J lost 0 bases, and 17 bases lay in between. Germline assignment: CDR1 MNHEY and CDR2 SMNVEV (reference sequence). CDR3 length: 16 amino acids. CDR3 protein: CASSPWGVLSSYEQYF. CDR3 DNA sequence: TGTGCCAGCAGTCCCTGGGGGGTTCTGAGCTCCTACGAGCAGTACTTC.

The V call is TRBV6-1, the J call TRBJ2-7, with unresolved D. In germline, CDR1 is MNHNS, CDR2 SASEGT. The CDR3 sequence is 11 residues long. V dropped 4 bases and J dropped 2 bases, with 3 bases sitting between them. This chain's CDR3 is CASSAPYEQYF. CDR3 nucleotides: TGTGCCAGCAGTGCTCCCTACGAGCAGTACTTC.

V usage is TRBV27 and J usage is TRBJ2-5, with D possibly matching TRBD2 (6 bases). Germline V CDR1 and CDR2: MNHEY, SMNVEV (reference sequence). The length of the CDR3 is 15 residues. V was cut by 2 bases and J by 10 bases, with 20 bases left in between. The CDR3 DNA follows: TGTGCCAGCAGTTTACAATCCCCGGGAGTTGGGAGCCAGTACTTC. Its translation: CASSLQSPGVGSQYF.

The genes are TRBV28 and TRBJ2-3; D might be TRBD2 (5 bases). Trimming took off 7 bases at V and 4 bases at J, with 15 bases between the two ends. The CDR3 spans 14 residues. Germline V gene sequence: CDR1 MDHEN, CDR2 SYDVKM. The CDR3 loop is CASNPSGFPDTQYF. CDR3 bases: TGTGCCAGCAATCCCTCGGGGTTCCCAGATACGCAGTATTTT.

This clone appeared once. This chain connects TRBV12-5 to TRBJ2-1; 9 positions agree with TRBD2. This CDR3 is built from 15 residues. Trimming took 2 bases from V and 5 from J; bases not matched to a gene: 4. In germline, CDR1 is LGHNT, CDR2 FRNRAP. This CDR3 is CASGLFSSGDNEQFF. The CDR3 nucleotides read TGTGCTAGTGGTTTGTTTTCTAGCGGGGACAATGAGCAGTTCTTC.

This chain joins TRBV5-6 and TRBJ2-7; TRBD1 agrees at 8 bases. CDR3 length: 15 amino acids. V dropped 0 bases and J dropped 5; count of bases not matched to a gene: 7. Germline V gene lookup returns CDR1 SGHDT and CDR2 YYEEEE. CDR3 loop: CASSLEFDRGHEQYF. CDR3 in DNA: TGTGCCAGCAGCTTGGAGTTTGACAGGGGCCACGAGCAGTACTTC.

V and J are TRBV2 and TRBJ2-5, with 15 bases identical to TRBD2. The CDR3 totals 19 residues. V lost 3 bases to trimming and J lost 0 bases; unmatched junction nucleotides: 8. Per germline, CDR1 SNHLY and CDR2 FYNNEI. CDR3 bases: TGTGCCAGCAGTGATGGGGGACTAGCGGGGGGTTGGTACCAAGAGACCCAGTACTTC. This translates into CASSDGGLAGGWYQETQYF.

This chain links TRBV23-1 with TRBJ1-5; weak D call: TRBD1 (6 bases). TRBV23-1 is marked as an open reading frame, function uncertain. The V end lost 8 bases, the J end lost 5 bases, and 10 bases lay between the germline ends. This CDR3 is built from 12 residues. The DNA for the CDR3 is TGCGCCAGCGGCAGGGGAGATCAGCCCCAGCATTTT. It codes for CASGRGDQPQHF.

Written as DNA, the CDR3 is TGCGCCAGCAGCTTGGGAGGGACAGCTAATGAAAAACTGTTTTTT. This encodes CASSLGGTANEKLFF. V and J are TRBV5-1 and TRBJ1-4; 7 nucleotides match TRBD1. In germline, CDR1 is SGHRS, CDR2 YFSETQ. This CDR3 is built from 15 residues. After removal of 0 bases from V and 3 bases from J, the junction contained 2 bases not matched to a gene.

This clone occurred once. This sequence joins TRBV5-1 and TRBJ2-3, with a possible D match to TRBD2 (5 bases). Between the trimmed V and J ends, which lost 0 bases and 1 base, there was a span of 9 bases. This CDR3 has 15 residues. In germline, CDR1 is SGHRS, CDR2 YFSETQ. The CDR3 sequence: CASSLDGVGTDTQYF. The CDR3 DNA reads TGCGCCAGCAGCTTGGACGGGGTTGGCACAGATACGCAGTATTTT. Full variable domain (rest looked up from reference TRBV5-1 and TRBJ2-3): KAGVTQTPRYLIKTRGQQVTLSCSPISGHRSVSWYQQTPGQGLQFLFEYFSETQRNKGNFPGRFSGRQFSNSRSEMNVSTLELGDSALYLCASSLDGVGTDTQYFGPGTRLTVL.

The chain joins TRBV28 to TRBJ2-2; weak D call: TRBD1 (5 bases). Germline CDR1 MDHEN, CDR2 SYDVKM. With 6 bases removed from V and 6 bases from J, the gap between germline ends came to 17 bases. This CDR3 spans 15 amino acids. CDR3 coding DNA: TGTGCCAGCAGCCTCCCCGGAACAGGTGCCGGGGAGCTGTTTTTT. This translates into CASSLPGTGAGELFF.

The J gene is TRBJ1-5, the V gene TRBV27; a weak D match, TRBD1 (6 bases). Trimming removed 6 bases from V and 0 bases from J, with 12 bases in between. This CDR3 comprises 15 residues. The germline V gene has CDR1 MNHEY and CDR2 SMNVEV (reference sequence). The CDR3 DNA follows: TGTGCCAGCAGCGGGACACTTAATAGCAATCAGCCCCAGCATTTT. Amino acid sequence: CASSGTLNSNQPQHF.

This clone has a handful of counts. V and J are TRBV4-3 and TRBJ2-1; TRBD2 is a possible D gene (5 bases). The V gene's germline CDR1 is LGHNA and CDR2 YSLEER. The V end was cut by 0 bases, the J end by 1 base, with 13 bases between. This CDR3 has 17 residues. The DNA of the CDR3 is TGCGCCAGCAGCCAAGATCCACAGAGCGGATCCTACAATGAGCAGTTCTTC. Its protein is CASSQDPQSGSYNEQFF.

V gene TRBV30 combines with J gene TRBJ1-4; weak D call: TRBD1 (5 bases). Germline CDR1 is GTSNPN and CDR2 is SVGIG (reference sequence). V was shortened by 3 bases and J by 8 bases, with 13 bases between the two germline ends. CDR3 size: 13 residues. The CDR3 reads CAWSPRSGEKLFF. As DNA, the CDR3 is TGTGCCTGGAGCCCTAGATCAGGGGAAAAACTGTTTTTT.

The V call is TRBV18, the J call TRBJ1-5, with a tentative D call TRBD1 (5 bases). With 6 bases removed from V and 6 bases from J, the gap between germline ends came to 21 bases. Germline CDR1 is KGHSH and CDR2 is LQKENI. CDR3 size: 16 residues. CDR3 coding DNA: TGTGCCAGCTCCGTTCTGGGCAGGGCCCTTCTTCAGCCCCAGCATTTT. Its translation: CASSVLGRALLQPQHF.

The chain combines TRBV5-6 with TRBJ1-1; D unresolved. The CDR3 contains 13 residues. Germline loops: CDR1 SGHDT, CDR2 YYEEEE. V lost 2 bases, J lost 7 bases, and 12 bases lay in between. The CDR3 DNA is TGTGCCAGCAGCTTAGACATGGTTAGTGAAGCTTTCTTT. Protein sequence: CASSLDMVSEAFF.

This sequence joins TRBV6-4 and TRBJ1-3; D remains unclear. In germline, CDR1 is MRHNA, CDR2 SNTAGT. The V and J ends lost 4 bases and 0 bases respectively, with 10 bases between them. The CDR3 consists of 15 residues. The CDR3 coding sequence is TGTGCCAGCAGTGGAGAGAGAATCTCTGGAAACACCATATATTTT. This translates into CASSGERISGNTIYF.

V is TRBV5-4 and J is TRBJ1-4, with D tentatively TRBD1 (6 bases). The CDR3 sequence is 15 residues long. Trimming removed 2 bases at V and 6 bases at J, with 14 bases between. CDR1 is SGHNT, CDR2 YYREEE, per germline (reference sequence). The CDR3 coding sequence is TGTGCCAGCAGCTTAAGACAGGCGGTTGATGAAAAACTGTTTTTT. This encodes CASSLRQAVDEKLFF.

J is TRBJ2-6 and V is TRBV2, with 12 bases that match TRBD1. The germline V gene encodes CDR1 SNHLY and CDR2 FYNNEI. There are 15 residues in the CDR3. Trimming cost V 8 bases and J 3 bases; bases outside gene matches: 2. The CDR3 sequence: CASGTGGDGANVLTF. The CDR3 nucleotides read TGTGCCAGCGGGACAGGGGGCGATGGGGCCAACGTCCTGACTTTC.

This chain links TRBV6-1 with TRBJ2-3, with 12 bases lining up with TRBD2. Losses at the gene ends were 2 bases for V and 4 bases for J; bases not matched to a gene: 1. CDR1 MNHNS and CDR2 SASEGT come from the germline V gene. The CDR3 is made up of 15 amino acids. This CDR3 reads CASSELAGGPDTQYF. In DNA, the CDR3 is TGTGCCAGCAGTGAACTAGCGGGGGGGCCAGATACGCAGTATTTT.

The chain couples TRBV19 to TRBJ2-3; 13 nucleotides align to TRBD2. The CDR3 length is 15 residues. V lost 1 base and J lost 5; bases outside the gene matches: 0. Germline CDR1 and CDR2: LNHDA and SQIVND (reference sequence). CDR3 sequence (DNA): TGTGCCAGTAGTATAGGACTAGCGGGAGGAGATACGCAGTATTTT. Protein: CASSIGLAGGDTQYF. Together with reference TRBV19 and TRBJ2-3, the CDR3 gives the full variable domain: DGGITQSPKYLFRKEGQNVTLSCEQNLNHDAMYWYRQDPGQGLRLIYYSQIVNDFQKGDIAEGYSVSREKKESFPLTVTSAQKNPTAFYLCASSIGLAGGDTQYFGPGTRLTVL.

This clone was seen only once. The rearrangement links TRBV11-1 to TRBJ2-7; D unresolved. Trimming removed 4 bases at V and 12 bases at J, with 19 bases between. Germline V gene lookup returns CDR1 SGHAT and CDR2 FQDESV (reference sequence). The CDR3 totals 13 residues. The CDR3 is CASSSLWSENPYF. Written as DNA, the CDR3 is TGTGCCAGCAGCTCGCTCTGGAGCGAGAACCCGTACTTC. The full variable domain, with the rest looked up from reference TRBV11-1 and TRBJ2-7, is EAEVAQSPRYKITEKSQAVAFWCDPISGHATLYWYRQILGQGPELLVQFQDESVVDDSQLPKDRFSAERLKGVDSTLKIQPAELGDSAMYLCASSSLWSENPYFGPGTRLTVT.

A single count supports this clone. The chain employs TRBV10-2 and TRBJ2-3; no clear D. This CDR3 comprises 11 residues. Trimming removed 7 bases from V and 0 bases from J, with 2 bases in between. Germline CDR1 WSHSY, CDR2 SAAADI. The CDR3 here is CASTSTDTQYF. The CDR3 DNA follows: TGCGCCAGCACTAGCACAGATACGCAGTATTTT.

This chain connects TRBV15 to TRBJ2-3, with a tentative D call TRBD2 (5 bases). The germline V gene has CDR1 LNHNV and CDR2 YYDKDF (reference sequence). This CDR3 has 15 residues. Trimming cost V 2 bases and J 5 bases, with 14 bases left between them. CDR3 protein: CATSRTRDMVDTQYF. The CDR3 DNA sequence: TGTGCCACCAGCAGAACTAGGGATATGGTAGATACGCAGTATTTT.

The rearrangement joins TRBV7-9 to TRBJ2-5, with a possible D match to TRBD1 (7 bases). CDR3 length: 16 amino acids. CDR1 and CDR2 (germline): SEHNR, FQNEAQ (reference sequence). Trimming took 5 bases from V and 4 from J, leaving 20 bases between them. The CDR3 spells CASSPSGAQGGETQYF. The CDR3 coding sequence is TGTGCCAGCAGCCCTAGTGGGGCGCAGGGGGGAGAGACCCAGTACTTC.

The rearrangement uses TRBV27 and TRBJ2-7, with 9 bases matching TRBD2. This CDR3 spans 15 amino acids. Germline trimming cut 5 bases from V and 0 bases from J; bases unmatched to any gene: 5. The germline V gene has CDR1 MNHEY and CDR2 SMNVEV (reference sequence). CDR3 protein: CASSLVAGASYEQYF. The CDR3 DNA sequence: TGTGCCAGCAGTCTTGTAGCGGGAGCCTCCTACGAGCAGTACTTC.

The chain uses TRBV18 and TRBJ2-1; 7 nucleotides line up with TRBD1. V lost 6 bases to trimming and J lost 5 bases; unmatched junction nucleotides: 4. Per the germline V gene, CDR1 is KGHSH and CDR2 is LQKENI. The CDR3 extends over 13 amino acids. The CDR3 region has the DNA TGTGCCAGCTCCCCGGGACAGAACAATGAGCAGTTCTTC. It codes for CASSPGQNNEQFF.

The chain joins TRBV7-2 to TRBJ1-4; D may be TRBD1 (5 bases). CDR3 size: 12 residues. Per the germline V gene, CDR1 is SGHTA and CDR2 is FQGNSA. V was clipped by 6 bases and J by 7 bases, with 9 bases between them. For the CDR3, the DNA is TGTGCCAGCAGGTCAGGGCGTGAAAAACTGTTTTTT. Encoded protein: CASRSGREKLFF.

The rearrangement uses TRBV7-9 and TRBJ1-1; 7 bases line up with TRBD1. Germline V gene sequence: CDR1 SEHNR, CDR2 FQNEAQ (reference sequence). The CDR3 totals 13 residues. Trimming at V came to 3 bases and at J to 11 bases, leaving 9 bases not matched to a gene. DNA of the CDR3: TGTGCCAGCAGCTTGACAGGGTCGGGAGTGGCTTTCTTT. Amino acid sequence: CASSLTGSGVAFF.